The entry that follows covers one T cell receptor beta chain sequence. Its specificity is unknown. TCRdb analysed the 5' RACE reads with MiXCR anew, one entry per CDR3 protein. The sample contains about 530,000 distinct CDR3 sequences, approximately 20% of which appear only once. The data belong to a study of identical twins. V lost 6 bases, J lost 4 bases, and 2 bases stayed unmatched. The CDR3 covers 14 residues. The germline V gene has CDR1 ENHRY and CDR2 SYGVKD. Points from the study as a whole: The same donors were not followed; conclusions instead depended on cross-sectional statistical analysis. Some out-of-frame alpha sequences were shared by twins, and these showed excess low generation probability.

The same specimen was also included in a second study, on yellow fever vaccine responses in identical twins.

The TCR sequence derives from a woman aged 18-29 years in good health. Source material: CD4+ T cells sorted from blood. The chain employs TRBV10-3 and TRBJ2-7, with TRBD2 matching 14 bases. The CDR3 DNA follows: TGTGCCATCAGGGGGACTAGCGGGAGTTACGAGCAGTACTTC. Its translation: CAIRGTSGSYEQYF.